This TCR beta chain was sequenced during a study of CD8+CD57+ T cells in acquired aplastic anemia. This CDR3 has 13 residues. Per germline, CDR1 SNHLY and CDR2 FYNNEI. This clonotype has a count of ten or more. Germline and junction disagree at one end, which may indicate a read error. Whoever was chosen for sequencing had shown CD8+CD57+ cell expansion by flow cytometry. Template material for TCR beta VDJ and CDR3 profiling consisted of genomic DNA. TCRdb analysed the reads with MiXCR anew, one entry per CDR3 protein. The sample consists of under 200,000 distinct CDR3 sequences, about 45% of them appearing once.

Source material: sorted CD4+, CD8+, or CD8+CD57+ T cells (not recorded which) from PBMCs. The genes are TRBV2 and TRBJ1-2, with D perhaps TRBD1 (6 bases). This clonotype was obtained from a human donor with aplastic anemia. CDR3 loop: CASRDGGLPGYTF. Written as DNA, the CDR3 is TGTGCCAGCCGTGACGGGGGGCTTCCCGGCTACACCTTC. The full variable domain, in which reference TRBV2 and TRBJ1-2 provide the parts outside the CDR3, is EPEVTQTPSHQVTQMGQEVILRCVPISNHLYFYWYRQILGQKVEFLVSFYNNEISEKSEIFDDQFSVERPDGSNFTLKIRSTKLEDSAMYFCASRDGGLPGYTFGSGTRLTVV.